This TCR beta chain was sequenced during a study of blood T cell repertoires in COVID-19. As for the study in general: COVID-19 samples from acute and convalescent phases originated in the United States, Italy and Spain.

The V and J ends lost 5 bases and 0 bases, in that order; junction bases with no gene match: 4. Germline-derived CDR1 and CDR2 are SGHNT and YENEEA. The CDR3 is 15 amino acids. Clones were sequenced by immunoSEQ multiplex PCR, and TCRdb holds only the in-frame ones, with some missing. The table shows 150,000 to 200,000 clones, with around four fifths occurring only once. The receptor's source is a woman in her seventies with COVID-19, enrolled during active disease. The sequencing sample was made of peripheral blood. The chain is built from TRBV11-3 and TRBJ2-3, with 8 positions matching TRBD1. The CDR3 loop is CASSPGQGSTDTQYF. The CDR3, as DNA: TGTGCCAGCAGCCCAGGACAGGGAAGCACAGATACGCAGTATTTT.